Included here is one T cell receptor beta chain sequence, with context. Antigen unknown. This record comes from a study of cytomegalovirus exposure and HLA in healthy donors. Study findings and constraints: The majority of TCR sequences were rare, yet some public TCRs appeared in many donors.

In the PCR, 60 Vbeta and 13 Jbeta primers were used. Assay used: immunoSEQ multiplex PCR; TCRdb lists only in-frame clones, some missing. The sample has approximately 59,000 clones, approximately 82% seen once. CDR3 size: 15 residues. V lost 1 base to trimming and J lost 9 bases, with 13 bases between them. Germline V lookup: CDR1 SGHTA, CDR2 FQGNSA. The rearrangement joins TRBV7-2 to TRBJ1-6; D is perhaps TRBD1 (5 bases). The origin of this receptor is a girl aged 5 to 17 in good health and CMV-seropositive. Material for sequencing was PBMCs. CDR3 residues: CASSLVGQAGSPLHF. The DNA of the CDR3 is TGTGCCAGCAGCTTAGTGGGGCAGGCTGGTTCACCCCTCCACTTT. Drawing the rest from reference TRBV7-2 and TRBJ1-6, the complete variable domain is GAGVSQSPSNKVTEKGKDVELRCDPISGHTALYWYRQSLGQGLEFLIYFQGNSAPDKSGLPSDRFSAERTGGSVSTLTIQRTQQEDSAVYLCASSLVGQAGSPLHFGNGTRLTVT.